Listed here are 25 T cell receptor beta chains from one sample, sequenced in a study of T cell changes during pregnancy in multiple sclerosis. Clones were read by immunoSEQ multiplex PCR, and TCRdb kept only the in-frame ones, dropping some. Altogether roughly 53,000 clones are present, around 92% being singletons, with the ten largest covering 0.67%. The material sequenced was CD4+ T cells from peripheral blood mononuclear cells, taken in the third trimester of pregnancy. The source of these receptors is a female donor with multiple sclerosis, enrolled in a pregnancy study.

The DNA of the CDR3 is TGTGCCAGCAGTGACGGACAGGGGGCTAACAATGAGCAGTTCTTC. Translation gives CASSDGQGANNEQFF. The chain uses TRBV25-1 and TRBJ2-1; 11 positions agree with TRBD1. Per germline, CDR1 MGHDK and CDR2 SYGVNS. This CDR3 region has 15 residues. V dropped 3 bases and J dropped 5; count of bases not matched to a gene: 3.

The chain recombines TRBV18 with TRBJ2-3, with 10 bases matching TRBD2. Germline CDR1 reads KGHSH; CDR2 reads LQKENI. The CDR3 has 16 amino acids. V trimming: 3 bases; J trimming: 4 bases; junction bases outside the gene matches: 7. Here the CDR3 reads CASSPGVSGRSDTQYF. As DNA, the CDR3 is TGTGCCAGCTCACCTGGAGTTAGCGGGAGGTCAGATACGCAGTATTTT.

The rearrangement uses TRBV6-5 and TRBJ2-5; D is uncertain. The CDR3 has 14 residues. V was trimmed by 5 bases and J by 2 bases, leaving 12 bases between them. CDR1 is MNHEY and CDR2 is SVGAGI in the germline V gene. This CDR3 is CASSARVAQETQYF. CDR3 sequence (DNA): TGTGCCAGCAGTGCCCGGGTGGCGCAAGAGACCCAGTACTTC.

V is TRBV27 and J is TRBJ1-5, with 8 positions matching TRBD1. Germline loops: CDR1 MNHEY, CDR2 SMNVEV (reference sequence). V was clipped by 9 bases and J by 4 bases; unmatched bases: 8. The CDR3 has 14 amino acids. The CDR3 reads CAREDRAGNQPQHF. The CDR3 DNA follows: TGTGCCAGAGAGGACAGGGCGGGAAATCAGCCCCAGCATTTT.

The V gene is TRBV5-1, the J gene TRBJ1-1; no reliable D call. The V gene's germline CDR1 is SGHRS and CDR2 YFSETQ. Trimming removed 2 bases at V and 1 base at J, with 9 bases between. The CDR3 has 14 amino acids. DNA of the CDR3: TGCGCCAGCAGCTTTACAGCCTCGAACACTGAAGCTTTCTTT. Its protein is CASSFTASNTEAFF.

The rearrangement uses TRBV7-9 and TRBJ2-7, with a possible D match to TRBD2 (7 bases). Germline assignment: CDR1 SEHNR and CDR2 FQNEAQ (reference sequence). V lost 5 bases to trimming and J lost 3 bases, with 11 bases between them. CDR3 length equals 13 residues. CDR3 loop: CASSPGGIYEQYF. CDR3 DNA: TGTGCCAGCAGCCCGGGGGGCATCTACGAGCAGTACTTC.

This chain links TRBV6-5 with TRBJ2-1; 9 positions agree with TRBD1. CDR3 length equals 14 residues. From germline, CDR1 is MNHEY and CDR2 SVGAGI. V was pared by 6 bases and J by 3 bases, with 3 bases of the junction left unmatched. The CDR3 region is CASRTTGGYNEQFF. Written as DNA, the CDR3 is TGTGCCAGCAGGACGACAGGGGGCTACAATGAGCAGTTCTTC.

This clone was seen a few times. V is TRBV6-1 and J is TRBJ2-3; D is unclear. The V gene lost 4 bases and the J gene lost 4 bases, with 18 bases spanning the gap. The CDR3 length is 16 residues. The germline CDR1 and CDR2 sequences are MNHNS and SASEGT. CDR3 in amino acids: CASSARSVSRADTQYF. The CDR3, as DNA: TGTGCCAGCAGTGCCCGGAGTGTTTCCCGTGCAGATACGCAGTATTTT.

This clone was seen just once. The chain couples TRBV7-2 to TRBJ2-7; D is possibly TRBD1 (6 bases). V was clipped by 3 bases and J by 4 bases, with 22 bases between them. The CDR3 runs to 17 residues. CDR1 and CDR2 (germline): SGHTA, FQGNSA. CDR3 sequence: CASSFAPQGSGAYEQYF. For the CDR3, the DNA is TGTGCCAGCAGCTTCGCCCCACAGGGTTCCGGGGCTTACGAGCAGTACTTC.

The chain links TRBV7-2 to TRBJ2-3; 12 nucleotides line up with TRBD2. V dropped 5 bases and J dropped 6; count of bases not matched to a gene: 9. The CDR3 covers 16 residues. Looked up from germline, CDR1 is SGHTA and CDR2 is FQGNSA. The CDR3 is CASSAWTSGMGDTQYF. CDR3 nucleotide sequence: TGTGCCAGCAGCGCCTGGACTAGCGGGATGGGCGATACGCAGTATTTT.

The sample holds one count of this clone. The CDR3 here is CASSRLRHPAGDPNTGELFF. The CDR3 DNA follows: TGTGCCAGCAGCAGGCTCCGCCATCCAGCGGGAGACCCGAACACCGGGGAGCTGTTTTTT. This chain uses TRBV21-1 with TRBJ2-2; TRBD2 reflects the table's D call only, with no check against the DNA. TRBV21-1 is labeled a pseudogene. This CDR3 is built from 20 residues.

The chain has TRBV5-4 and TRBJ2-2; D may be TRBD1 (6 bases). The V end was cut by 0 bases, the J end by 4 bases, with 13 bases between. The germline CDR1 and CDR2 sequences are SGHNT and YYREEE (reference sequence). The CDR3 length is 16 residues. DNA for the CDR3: TGTGCCAGCAGCTTGGGCGGTCCGACAGGCACCGGGGAGCTGTTTTTT. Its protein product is CASSLGGPTGTGELFF. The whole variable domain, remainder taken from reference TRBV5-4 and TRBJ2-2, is ETGVTQSPTHLIKTRGQQVTLRCSSQSGHNTVSWYQQALGQGPQFIFQYYREEENGRGNFPPRFSGLQFPNYSSELNVNALELDDSALYLCASSLGGPTGTGELFFGEGSRLTVL.

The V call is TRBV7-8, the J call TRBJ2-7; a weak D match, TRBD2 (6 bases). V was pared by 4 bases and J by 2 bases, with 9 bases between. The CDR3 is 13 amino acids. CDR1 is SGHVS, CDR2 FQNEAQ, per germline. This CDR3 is CASSSRLAYEQYF. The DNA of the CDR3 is TGTGCCAGCAGCTCGCGACTAGCCTACGAGCAGTACTTC.

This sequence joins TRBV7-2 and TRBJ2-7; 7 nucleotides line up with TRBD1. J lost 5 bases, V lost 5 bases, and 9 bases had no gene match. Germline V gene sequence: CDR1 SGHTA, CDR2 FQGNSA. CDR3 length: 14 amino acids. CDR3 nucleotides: TGTGCCAGCAGCAGCCCGACAGGGTTGAACGAGCAGTACTTC. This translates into CASSSPTGLNEQYF.

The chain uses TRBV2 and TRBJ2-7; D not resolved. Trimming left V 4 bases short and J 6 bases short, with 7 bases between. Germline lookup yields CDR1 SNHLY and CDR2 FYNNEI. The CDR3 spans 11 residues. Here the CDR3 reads CASSARGEQYF. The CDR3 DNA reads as TGTGCCAGCAGTGCTAGAGGCGAGCAGTACTTC.

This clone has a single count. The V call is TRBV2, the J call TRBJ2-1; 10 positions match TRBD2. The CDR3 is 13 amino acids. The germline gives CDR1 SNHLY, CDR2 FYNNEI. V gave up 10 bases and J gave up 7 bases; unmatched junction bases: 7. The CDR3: CAIKAGGNNEQFF. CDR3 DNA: TGTGCCATTAAAGCGGGAGGGAATAATGAGCAGTTCTTC.

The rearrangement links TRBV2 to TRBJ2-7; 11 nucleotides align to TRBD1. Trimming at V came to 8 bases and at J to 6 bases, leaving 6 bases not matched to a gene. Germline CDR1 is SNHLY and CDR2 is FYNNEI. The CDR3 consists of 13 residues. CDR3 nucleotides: TGTGCCAGCGGCAGGGACAGGGGGTTCGAGCAGTACTTC. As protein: CASGRDRGFEQYF.

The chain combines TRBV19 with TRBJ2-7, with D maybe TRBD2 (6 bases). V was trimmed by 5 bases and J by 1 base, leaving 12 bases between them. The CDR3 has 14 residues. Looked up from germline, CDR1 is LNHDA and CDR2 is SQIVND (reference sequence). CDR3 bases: TGTGCCAGTAGTCTACTAGCAGGGTCCTACGAGCAGTACTTC. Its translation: CASSLLAGSYEQYF.

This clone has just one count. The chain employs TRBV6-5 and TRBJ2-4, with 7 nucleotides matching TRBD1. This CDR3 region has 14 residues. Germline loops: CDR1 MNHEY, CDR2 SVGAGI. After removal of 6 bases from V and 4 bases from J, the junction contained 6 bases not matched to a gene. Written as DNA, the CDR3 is TGTGCCAGCAGAGGGGACAGAACAAAAAACATTCAGTACTTC. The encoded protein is CASRGDRTKNIQYF.

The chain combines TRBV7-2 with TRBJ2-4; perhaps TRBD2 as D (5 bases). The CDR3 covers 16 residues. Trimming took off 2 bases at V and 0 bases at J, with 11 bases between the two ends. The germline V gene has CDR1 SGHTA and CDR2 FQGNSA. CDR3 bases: TGTGCCAGCAGCTTAATACCGGGGATAGCCAAAAACATTCAGTACTTC. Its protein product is CASSLIPGIAKNIQYF.

CDR3 DNA: TGTGCCGGCCTTAGTCTAGCGGGAGAGACAGATACGCAGTATTTT. Encoded protein: CAGLSLAGETDTQYF. V usage is TRBV7-9 and J usage is TRBJ2-3, with 10 bases identical to TRBD2. The germline CDR1 and CDR2 sequences are SEHNR and FQNEAQ (reference sequence). V lost 11 bases and J lost 3; bases outside the gene matches: 11. The CDR3 is made up of 15 amino acids.

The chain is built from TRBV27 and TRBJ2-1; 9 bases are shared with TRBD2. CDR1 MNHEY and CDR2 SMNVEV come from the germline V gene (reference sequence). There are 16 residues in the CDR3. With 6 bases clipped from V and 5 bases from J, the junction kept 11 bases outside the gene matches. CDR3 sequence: CASSPRFGGRDNEQFF. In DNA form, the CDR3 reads TGTGCCAGCAGCCCGAGGTTCGGCGGGAGGGACAATGAGCAGTTCTTC.

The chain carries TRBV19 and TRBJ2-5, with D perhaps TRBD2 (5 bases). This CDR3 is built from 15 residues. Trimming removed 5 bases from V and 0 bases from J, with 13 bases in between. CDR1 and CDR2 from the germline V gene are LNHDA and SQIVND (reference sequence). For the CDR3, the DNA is TGTGCCAGTAGTCTGGCTAGCTTTAACCAAGAGACCCAGTACTTC. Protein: CASSLASFNQETQYF.

In nucleotides, the CDR3 is TGTGCCAGTAGCCGCAGGGGTTATACTGAAGCTTTCTTT. It is translated as CASSRRGYTEAFF. The chain is built from TRBV19 and TRBJ1-1; tentative D call: TRBD1 (6 bases). This CDR3 has 13 amino acids. Trimming removed 6 bases at V and 5 bases at J, with 13 bases between. Germline V gene sequence: CDR1 LNHDA, CDR2 SQIVND (reference sequence).

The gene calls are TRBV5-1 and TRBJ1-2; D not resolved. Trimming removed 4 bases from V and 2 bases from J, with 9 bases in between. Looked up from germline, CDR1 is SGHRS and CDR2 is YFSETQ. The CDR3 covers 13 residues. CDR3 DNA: TGCGCCAGCAGCCCGGGTGGCAACTATGGCTACACCTTC. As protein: CASSPGGNYGYTF.